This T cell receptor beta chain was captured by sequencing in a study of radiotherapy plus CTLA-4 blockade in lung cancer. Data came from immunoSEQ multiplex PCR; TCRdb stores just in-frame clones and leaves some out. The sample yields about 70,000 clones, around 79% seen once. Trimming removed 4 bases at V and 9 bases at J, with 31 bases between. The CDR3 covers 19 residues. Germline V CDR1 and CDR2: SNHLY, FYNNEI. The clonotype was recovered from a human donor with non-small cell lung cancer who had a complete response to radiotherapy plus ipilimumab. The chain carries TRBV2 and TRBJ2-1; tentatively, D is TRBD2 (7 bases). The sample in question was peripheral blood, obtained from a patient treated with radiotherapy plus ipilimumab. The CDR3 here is CASSAGGGAIHTIWGEQFF. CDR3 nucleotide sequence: TGTGCCAGCAGTGCAGGTGGGGGGGCCATCCATACCATTTGGGGTGAGCAGTTCTTC. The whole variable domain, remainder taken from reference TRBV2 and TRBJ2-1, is EPEVTQTPSHQVTQMGQEVILRCVPISNHLYFYWYRQILGQKVEFLVSFYNNEISEKSEIFDDQFSVERPDGSNFTLKIRSTKLEDSAMYFCASSAGGGAIHTIWGEQFFGPGTRLTVL.